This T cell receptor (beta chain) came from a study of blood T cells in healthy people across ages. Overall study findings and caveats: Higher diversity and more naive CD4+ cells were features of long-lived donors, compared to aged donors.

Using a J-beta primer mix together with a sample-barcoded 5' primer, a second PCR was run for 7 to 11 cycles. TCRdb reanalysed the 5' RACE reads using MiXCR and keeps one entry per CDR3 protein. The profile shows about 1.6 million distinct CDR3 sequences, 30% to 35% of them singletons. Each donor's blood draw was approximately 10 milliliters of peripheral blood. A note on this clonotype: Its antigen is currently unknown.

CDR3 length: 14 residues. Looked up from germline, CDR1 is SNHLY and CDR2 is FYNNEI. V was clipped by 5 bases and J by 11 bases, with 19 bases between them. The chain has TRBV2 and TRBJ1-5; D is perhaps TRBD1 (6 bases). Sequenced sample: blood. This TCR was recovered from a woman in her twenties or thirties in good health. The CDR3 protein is CASSPTGGPGAQHF. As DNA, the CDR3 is TGTGCCAGCAGTCCCACTGGGGGCCCTGGGGCCCAGCATTTT.